A single TCR beta chain is shown here with its context. Per the original data handling: Estimates of nucleated cell counts were drawn from the amplification of reference gene primers. The assay was immunoSEQ multiplex PCR, and TCRdb's table has in-frame clones only and misses some. V, J and clone size are taken as reported in that table, and D and trimming were inferred from the DNA itself. The data hold roughly 240,000 clones, with approximately 80% observed a single time. The CDR3 covers 13 residues. Germline-derived CDR1 and CDR2 are MDHEN and SYDVKM. The V gene lost 6 bases and the J gene lost 5 bases, with 13 bases spanning the gap. The data were obtained in a study of blood T cell repertoires in COVID-19. Study-level background: Acute and convalescent COVID-19 samples came from the United States, Italy and Spain.

The chain employs TRBV28 and TRBJ2-5; a weak D match, TRBD1 (6 bases). The TCR comes from a woman of 80 years or more with acute or convalescent COVID-19. The material sequenced was peripheral blood. In DNA form, the CDR3 reads TGTGCCAGCAGGTTACAGGGTACCGAGACCCAGTACTTC. The encoded protein is CASRLQGTETQYF.